This T cell receptor (beta chain) was sequenced for a study of regulatory T cells in long-lasting Graves disease. Study overall: Antithyroid drug exposure in newly diagnosed Graves' patients had lasted under 3 months. Study-wide points: Among samples with persistent disease, TRBV28, TRBJ1-2 and TRBJ2-5 were favored. Persistent Graves' patients showed less TCR diversity than newly diagnosed patients showed. Since the sample size was small, accuracy may have been reduced.

The time point was: newly diagnosed GD, antithyroid drugs for less than 3 months. PBMC-extracted RNA yielded the TCR library. Germline V gives CDR1 SGDLS, CDR2 YYNGEE. V was cut by 4 bases and J by 1 base, with 17 bases left in between. This CDR3 is 16 amino acids long. With iRepertoire HTBI primers and Arm-PCR of CDR3 regions, TCR beta libraries were built. Using its own MiXCR run on the multiplex PCR reads, TCRdb lists one record per CDR3 protein. The repertoire has more than 300,000 distinct CDR3 sequences, around 15% of them found once; the top ten carry about 20%. This clonotype was picked up many times. Its target is not known.

The V gene is TRBV9, the J gene TRBJ2-5; a weak D match, TRBD2 (7 bases). This TCR came from a female donor with Graves disease. The specimen was peripheral blood mononuclear cells (PBMCs), collected at new diagnosis, from a patient treated with antithyroid drugs. CDR3 region: CASSPQGGGAQETQYF. The CDR3 nucleotides read TGTGCCAGCAGCCCCCAAGGGGGGGGGGCCCAAGAGACCCAGTACTTC.